This T cell receptor (beta chain) came from a study of blood T cell repertoires in COVID-19. Study summary: The study drew acute and convalescent COVID-19 samples from the United States, Italy and Spain. In each case, the material was cDNA or gDNA derived from T cells, B-cell-depleted T cells, or PBMCs.

Source study methods: Counts of nucleated cells, estimated from reference gene primer amplification, were obtained. TCRdb's table, derived via immunoSEQ multiplex PCR, lists solely in-frame clones and lacks some. That table supplies the V and J calls and clone size; D and trimming were determined from the DNA. The sample carries over 90,000 clones, roughly 80% recorded once. Trimming took off 4 bases at V and 10 bases at J, with 23 bases between the two ends. This CDR3 region has 16 residues. Per germline, CDR1 MNHEY and CDR2 SMNVEV (reference sequence). The chain combines TRBV27 with TRBJ2-1; D is possibly TRBD2 (5 bases). Input material: peripheral blood. This receptor was obtained from a man in his fifties or sixties with acute or convalescent COVID-19. The CDR3 DNA reads TGTGCCAGCAGTTCGCCCCGGCTGGGCCCCCGGGGAGAGCAGTTCTTC. Translated: CASSSPRLGPRGEQFF.